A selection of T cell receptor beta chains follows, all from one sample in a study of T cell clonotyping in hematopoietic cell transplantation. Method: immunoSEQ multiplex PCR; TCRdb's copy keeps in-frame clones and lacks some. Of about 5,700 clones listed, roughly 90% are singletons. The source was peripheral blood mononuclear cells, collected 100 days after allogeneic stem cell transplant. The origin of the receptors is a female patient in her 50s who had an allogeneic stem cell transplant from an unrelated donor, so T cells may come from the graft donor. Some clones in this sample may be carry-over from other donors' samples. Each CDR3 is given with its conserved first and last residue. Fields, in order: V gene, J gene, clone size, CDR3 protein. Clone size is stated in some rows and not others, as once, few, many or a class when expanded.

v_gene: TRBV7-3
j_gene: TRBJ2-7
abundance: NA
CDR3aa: CASSLGGGTYEQYF

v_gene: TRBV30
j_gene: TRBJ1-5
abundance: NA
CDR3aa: CAWTGGLNNQPQHF

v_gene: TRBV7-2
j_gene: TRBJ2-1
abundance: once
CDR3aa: CASSLRQGIEQFF

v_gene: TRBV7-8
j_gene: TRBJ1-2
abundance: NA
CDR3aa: CASSSAGGYGYTF

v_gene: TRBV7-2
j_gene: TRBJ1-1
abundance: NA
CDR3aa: CASGRPGTGAWNTEAFF

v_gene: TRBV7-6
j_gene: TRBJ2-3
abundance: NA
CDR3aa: CASSLEGTSGDTQYF

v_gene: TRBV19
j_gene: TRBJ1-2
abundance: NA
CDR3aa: CASNQGANYGYTF

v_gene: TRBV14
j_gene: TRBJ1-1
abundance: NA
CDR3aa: CASSHVPGGANTEAFF

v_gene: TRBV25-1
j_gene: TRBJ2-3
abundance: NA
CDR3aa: CASSEYFSGGSTDTQYF

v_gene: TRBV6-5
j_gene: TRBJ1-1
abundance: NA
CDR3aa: CASRRDSGNTEAFF

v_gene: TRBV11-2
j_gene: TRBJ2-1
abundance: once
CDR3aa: CASSQLGRRGPRGKEQFF

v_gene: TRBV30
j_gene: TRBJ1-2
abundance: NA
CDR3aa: CAWSVLAYRTAAYGYTF

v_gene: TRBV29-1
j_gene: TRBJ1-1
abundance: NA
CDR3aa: CSVGPGQSTEAFF

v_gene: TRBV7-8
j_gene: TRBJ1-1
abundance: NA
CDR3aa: CASSLGRMYTEAFF

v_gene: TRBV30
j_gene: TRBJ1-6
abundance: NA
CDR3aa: CAWDWGQGAIPLHF

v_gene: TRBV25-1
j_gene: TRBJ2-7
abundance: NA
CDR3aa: CASSEAGGTAQYYEQYF

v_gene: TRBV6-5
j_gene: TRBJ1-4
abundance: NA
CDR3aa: CASTRGGTGSEKLFF

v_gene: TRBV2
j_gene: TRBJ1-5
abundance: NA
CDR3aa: CASRDTRGPQHF

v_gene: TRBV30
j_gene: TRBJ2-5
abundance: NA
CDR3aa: CAWRLQGAVETQYF

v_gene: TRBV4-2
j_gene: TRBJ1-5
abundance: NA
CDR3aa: CASSQDRTGDQPQHF

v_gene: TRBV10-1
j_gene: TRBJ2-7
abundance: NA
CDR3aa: CASSESGLTYEQYF

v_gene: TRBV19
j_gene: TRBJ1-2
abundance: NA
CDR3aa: CATRNYGYTF

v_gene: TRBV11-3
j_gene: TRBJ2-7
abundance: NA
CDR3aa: CASRASGSDEQYF

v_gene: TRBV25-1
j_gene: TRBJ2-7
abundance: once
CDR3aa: CASSDSGAYEQYF

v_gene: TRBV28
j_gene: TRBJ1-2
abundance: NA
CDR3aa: CASSFYDRPFGYTF

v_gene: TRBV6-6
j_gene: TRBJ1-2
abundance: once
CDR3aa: CASSYRGYGYTF

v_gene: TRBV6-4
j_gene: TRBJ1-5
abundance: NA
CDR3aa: CASSSSPSGKNQPQHF

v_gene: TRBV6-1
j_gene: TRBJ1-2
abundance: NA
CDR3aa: CASSARTHIYGYTF

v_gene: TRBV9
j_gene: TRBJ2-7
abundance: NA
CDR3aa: CASSVAIGRVEEQYF

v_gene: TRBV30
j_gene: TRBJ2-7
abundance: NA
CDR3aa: CAWSGEIGGSYEQYF

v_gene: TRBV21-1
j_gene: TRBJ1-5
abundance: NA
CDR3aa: CASRAELATLHQPQHF